This T cell receptor beta chain was found in a study of cytomegalovirus exposure and HLA in healthy donors. On this clone: The antigen remains undetermined. Other DNA sequences within the sample encode an identical CDR3.

Whole-study results and caveats: Earlier analysis yielded a pattern in which most TCR beta V segments were productive about 87% or about 30% of the time. An analysis was carried out later, and it reportedly showed fewer N-insertions in an Asian-associated ancestry cluster than the roughly 700-donor mean. Analyzed later, most CMV-associated TCR beta chains appeared HLA-restricted.

The PCR made use of 60 Vbeta and 13 Jbeta primers. Assay: immunoSEQ multiplex PCR; the TCRdb copy retains only in-frame clones and omits some. This table has around 170,000 clones, 80% appearing once. The sequenced material came from PBMCs. This receptor was taken from a man between 40 and 49 years old in good health and CMV-seronegative.

This CDR3 reads CAWGQGAGELFF. The CDR3 DNA follows: TGTGCCTGGGGACAGGGGGCCGGGGAGCTGTTTTTT. This chain links TRBV30 with TRBJ2-2, with TRBD1 matching 10 bases. This CDR3 is built from 12 residues. Germline CDR1 GTSNPN, CDR2 SVGIG (reference sequence). V lost 5 bases, J lost 6 bases, and 0 bases stayed unmatched.